The clone carrying this T cell receptor (beta chain) was seen only a few times. V was shortened by 7 bases and J by 8 bases, with 20 bases between the two germline ends. This CDR3 has 15 residues. TCRdb reanalysed the RT-PCR reads using MiXCR and keeps one entry per CDR3 protein. This sample yields hundreds of thousands of distinct CDR3 sequences, of which around 14% are seen a single time; 3.6% belongs to the top ten. The source material was memory CD4+ T cells from blood. This TCR derives from a female donor in good health, serving as a healthy control. The chain is built from TRBV12-3 or TRBV12-4 and TRBJ2-2, with D perhaps TRBD2 (6 bases). The CDR3 sequence: CASKGTPGGWGELFF. The CDR3 nucleotides are TGTGCCAGCAAGGGGACTCCCGGTGGTTGGGGGGAGCTGTTTTTT.